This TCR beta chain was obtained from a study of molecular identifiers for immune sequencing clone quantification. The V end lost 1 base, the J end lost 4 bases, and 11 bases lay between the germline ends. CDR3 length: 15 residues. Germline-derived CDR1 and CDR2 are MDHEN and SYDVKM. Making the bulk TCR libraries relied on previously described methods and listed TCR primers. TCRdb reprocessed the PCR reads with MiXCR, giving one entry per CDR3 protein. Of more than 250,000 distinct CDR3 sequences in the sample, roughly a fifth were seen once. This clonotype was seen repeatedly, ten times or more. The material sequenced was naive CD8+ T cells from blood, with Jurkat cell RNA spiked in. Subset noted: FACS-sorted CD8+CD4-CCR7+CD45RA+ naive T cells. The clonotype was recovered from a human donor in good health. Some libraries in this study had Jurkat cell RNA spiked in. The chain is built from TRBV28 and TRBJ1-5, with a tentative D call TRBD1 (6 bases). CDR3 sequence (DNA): TGTGCCAGCAGTTTATCCCAGACAGGAAATCAGCCCCAGCATTTT. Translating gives CASSLSQTGNQPQHF. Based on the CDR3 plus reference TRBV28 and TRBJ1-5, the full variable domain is DVKVTQSSRYLVKRTGEKVFLECVQDMDHENMFWYRQDPGLGLRLIYFSYDVKMKEKGDIPEGYSVSREKKERFSLILESASTNQTSMYLCASSLSQTGNQPQHFGDGTRLSIL.